Each of the 15 T cell receptor beta chains below was sequenced from the same sample in a study of CD8+ T cells in alopecia areata. Treatment: oral pan-JAK inhibitor, 5-10 mg twice daily. Extraction and reverse transcription of RNA yielded cDNA as the sequencing template. The protocol was immunoSEQ multiplex PCR, while the TCRdb copy is restricted to in-frame clones and leaves out a portion. The sample includes about 120,000 clones, over 60% of them seen just once. The material was CD4+ T cells sorted from blood, obtained at week 4, from a patient treated with tofacitinib. These receptors were taken from a human donor with alopecia areata.

This clone was recorded only once. The V and J genes are TRBV4-1 and TRBJ2-7; unclear D gene. Germline CDR1 is MGHRA and CDR2 is YSYEKL. The CDR3 covers 14 residues. V shed 1 base and J shed 2 bases, with 9 bases lying between them. The CDR3 DNA is TGCGCCAGCAGCCAAGCCAGTAAAACCTACGAGCAGTACTTC. Translation gives CASSQASKTYEQYF.

V gene TRBV29-1 combines with J gene TRBJ1-2; 8 bases align to TRBD1. The J segment lost 4 bases and the V segment lost 3 bases, leaving 4 bases of the junction unmatched. Looked up from germline, CDR1 is SQVTM and CDR2 is ANQGSEA. CDR3 length: 13 amino acids. CDR3: CSVDGQGAYGYTF. The CDR3 bases are TGCAGCGTTGATGGACAGGGTGCCTATGGCTACACCTTC.

The chain carries TRBV2 and TRBJ2-3; D ambiguous. The CDR3 totals 11 residues. V gave up 8 bases and J gave up 1 base, with 4 bases separating them. CDR1 is SNHLY, CDR2 FYNNEI, per germline. This CDR3 is CASGRTDTQYF. The DNA of the CDR3 is TGTGCCAGCGGGCGCACAGATACGCAGTATTTT.

This clone appeared once. The chain employs TRBV5-1 and TRBJ2-2; the D call may be TRBD1 or TRBD2 (5 bases each). Germline-derived CDR1 and CDR2 are SGHRS and YFSETQ. The CDR3 sequence is 16 residues long. With 3 bases removed from V and 4 bases from J, the gap between germline ends came to 16 bases. CDR3 coding DNA: TGCGCCAGCAGCTCTACCGGGACGCCGCCCACCGGGGAGCTGTTTTTT. This translates into CASSSTGTPPTGELFF.

This clone has a single count. V usage is TRBV29-1 and J usage is TRBJ1-4, with a weak D call TRBD1 (5 bases). The CDR3 extends over 12 amino acids. Germline loops: CDR1 SQVTM, CDR2 ANQGSEA. DNA of the CDR3: TGCAGTTTTGCGGGGGGTGACGAAAAACTGTTTTTT. It translates to CSFAGGDEKLFF.

This clone has just one count. The V gene is TRBV4-3, the J gene TRBJ2-1; D is ambiguous. The CDR3 is 13 residues long. Germline V gives CDR1 LGHNA, CDR2 YSLEER. The ends were cut back, 3 bases at V and 8 bases at J, with 11 bases in the middle. The CDR3 DNA is TGCGCCAGCAGCCACAATACAAGAGATGAGCAGTTCTTC. Its protein is CASSHNTRDEQFF.

The CDR3 nucleotides read TGCGCCAGCAGCGCGCGGGAGTCGCACATTCAGTACTTC. Translated, it gives CASSARESHIQYF. The genes are TRBV5-1 and TRBJ2-4; 7 nucleotides match TRBD2. This CDR3 contains 13 residues. V lost 4 bases to trimming and J lost 8 bases; unmatched junction nucleotides: 6. Looked up from germline, CDR1 is SGHRS and CDR2 is YFSETQ.

This clone showed up just a few times. This rearrangement joins TRBV14 to TRBJ2-1; weak D call: TRBD2 (6 bases). CDR3 length: 15 residues. V was cut by 6 bases and J by 6 bases, with 18 bases left in between. In germline, CDR1 is SGHDN, CDR2 FVKESK. This CDR3 reads CASRTSGLSVNEQFF. Written as DNA, the CDR3 is TGTGCCAGCAGGACGAGCGGGCTGTCGGTCAATGAGCAGTTCTTC.

The chain joins TRBV7-8 to TRBJ1-1, with D maybe TRBD1 (5 bases). The CDR3 sequence is 16 residues long. Trimming took off 0 bases at V and 0 bases at J, with 11 bases between the two ends. Looked up from germline, CDR1 is SGHVS and CDR2 is FQNEAQ. The CDR3 coding sequence is TGTGCCAGCAGCTTAGCGGTGGGGACGATGAACACTGAAGCTTTCTTT. This translates into CASSLAVGTMNTEAFF.

The CDR3 DNA follows: TGCGCCAGCAGCCAATGGGGGGTGAACTCCTATGGCTACACCTTC. Its protein product is CASSQWGVNSYGYTF. The rearrangement uses TRBV4-1 and TRBJ1-2, with D possibly TRBD1 on 5 matching bases. The CDR3 sequence is 15 residues long. V was pared by 2 bases and J by 4 bases, with 14 bases between. In germline, CDR1 is MGHRA, CDR2 YSYEKL.

This chain joins TRBV2 and TRBJ2-3; 8 bases align to TRBD1. Germline lookup yields CDR1 SNHLY and CDR2 FYNNEI. The CDR3 spans 14 residues. With 4 bases clipped from V and 6 bases from J, the junction kept 6 bases outside the gene matches. CDR3 loop: CASSGAGGRDTQYF. CDR3 DNA: TGTGCCAGCAGTGGGGCAGGGGGCAGGGATACGCAGTATTTT.

This clone was counted only a few times. This chain's CDR3 is CASSQEPQSNNYGYTF. DNA for the CDR3: TGTGCCAGCAGCCAAGAACCTCAATCTAACAACTATGGCTACACCTTC. This chain connects TRBV4-2 to TRBJ1-2; the D is unclear. Germline CDR1 is LGHNA and CDR2 is YNFKEQ. Trimming took 0 bases from V and 2 from J, leaving 13 bases between them. The CDR3 loop spans 16 amino acids.

This clone was picked up a small number of times. The gene calls are TRBV5-1 and TRBJ2-3, with no clear D. In germline, CDR1 is SGHRS, CDR2 YFSETQ. The CDR3 runs 14 residues. V gave up 4 bases and J gave up 2 bases, with 11 bases separating them. CDR3 coding DNA: TGCGCCAGCAGCCTTGCACAGTCCACAGATACGCAGTATTTT. Its protein product is CASSLAQSTDTQYF. Full variable domain (outside the CDR3, taken from reference TRBV5-1 and TRBJ2-3): KAGVTQTPRYLIKTRGQQVTLSCSPISGHRSVSWYQQTPGQGLQFLFEYFSETQRNKGNFPGRFSGRQFSNSRSEMNVSTLELGDSALYLCASSLAQSTDTQYFGPGTRLTVL.

This clone was seen a single time. The chain combines TRBV4-2 with TRBJ1-5; D might be TRBD1 (5 bases). From germline, CDR1 is LGHNA and CDR2 YNFKEQ. V was clipped by 0 bases and J by 3 bases, with 9 bases between them. The CDR3 runs 15 residues. CDR3 region: CASSQDRAYNQPQHF. The CDR3 DNA reads TGTGCCAGCAGCCAAGACAGGGCTTACAATCAGCCCCAGCATTTT.

CDR3 amino acids: CASSLTRWDEQYF. The CDR3 DNA reads TGTGCCAGCAGCTTAACGAGGTGGGACGAGCAGTACTTC. The chain links TRBV7-3 to TRBJ2-7, with D unclear. V lost 0 bases and J 5 bases, leaving 8 bases between the germline ends. Germline values: CDR1 SGHTA, CDR2 FQGTGA. This CDR3 comprises 13 residues.